The count of the clone carrying this T cell receptor (beta chain) is one. The antigen is undetermined. CDR1 and CDR2 from the germline V gene are SEHNR and FQNEAQ (reference sequence). The V end was cut by 5 bases, the J end by 7 bases, with 17 bases between. CDR3 length: 14 residues. The data derive from a study of Ad26.COV2.S vaccination and SARS-CoV-2 variants. Turning to the study itself: As a participant in COV1001, the donor was in the Ad26.COV2.S trial arm. Once or twice, 56 days apart, Ad26.COV2.S was delivered intramuscularly.

Documented treatment: around 19 received Ad26.COV2.S at low or high dose, single or two shots; about five received placebo; per-sample allocation not given. All samples were drawn on day 63, counting from the first vaccine or placebo injection. Generated by immunoSEQ multiplex PCR, the TCRdb table keeps only in-frame clones and is missing some. Among about 350,000 clones listed, 86% were seen once. Study-wide results and caveats: A substantial breadth of spike-specific CD8+ and CD4+ T cell responses after vaccination has been reported. Total T cell responses, in the TCR breadth and depth analyses, may have been underestimated.

The chain employs TRBV7-9 and TRBJ1-2; D perhaps matches TRBD1 (6 bases). The sequence was obtained from a person aged 18-65 years who received the Ad26.COV2.S COVID-19 vaccine or a placebo. Source: peripheral blood, taken in a trial of Ad26.COV2.S vaccine versus placebo. The CDR3 region has the DNA TGTGCCAGCAGCGATCCACAGGGAGCCGGTGGCTACACCTTC. Encoded protein: CASSDPQGAGGYTF.